This is a list of T cell receptor beta chains from one sample in a study of T-cell reconstitution after alpha-beta-depleted transplantation in children. TCRdb fed the PCR reads into MiXCR, producing one record per CDR3 protein. The sample yields around 420,000 distinct CDR3 sequences, under 20% seen once. The sample consisted of PBMCs, mostly from graft donor cells, taken 360 days after TCRalphabeta/CD19-depleted stem cell transplant. All receptors come from a boy under three years old who had a stem cell transplant for Wiskott-Aldrich syndrome, so the T cells may come from the graft donor. CDR3s include the opening cysteine and the closing phenylalanine or tryptophan. The order of the fields is D gene, V gene, J gene, clone size, CDR3 protein, CDR3 DNA. A D gene is named only where the DNA matches it firmly. A clone size is listed for some rows: how often the clone was seen (once, few, many), or a class if it is expanded.

TRBD1,TRBV30,TRBJ2-2,few,CAWSQGVLNTGELFF,TGTGCCTGGAGTCAGGGGGTATTGAACACCGGGGAGCTGTTTTTT
TRBD1,TRBV24-1,TRBJ2-7,few,CATSDPGQGAYEQYF,TGTGCCACCAGTGACCCCGGACAGGGGGCCTACGAGCAGTACTTC
TRBD1,TRBV4-3,TRBJ2-2,many,CASSHRGQGARTGELFF,TGCGCCAGCAGCCACCGGGGACAGGGGGCGCGCACCGGGGAGCTGTTTTTT
.,TRBV29-1,TRBJ2-3,many,CSVRRSGTQYF,TGCAGCGTCCGGAGGTCGGGAACGCAGTATTTT
TRBD1,TRBV27,TRBJ2-2,.,CASSFPTGASNTGELFF,TGTGCCAGCAGTTTCCCCACAGGGGCCTCCAACACCGGGGAGCTGTTTTTT
.,TRBV7-9,TRBJ2-7,few,CASRHYGQGKVYEQYF,TGTGCCAGCCGACACTATGGGCAGGGAAAAGTCTACGAGCAGTACTTC
.,TRBV7-2,TRBJ2-1,few,CASSLVFMRGQFF,TGTGCCAGCAGCTTAGTTTTTATGAGGGGGCAGTTCTTC
.,TRBV7-9,TRBJ2-5,.,CASREIITETQYF,TGTGCCAGCCGGGAAATCATCACGGAGACCCAGTACTTC
.,TRBV12-3/TRBV12-4,TRBJ2-3,.,CASRKTGSSQSTQYF,TGTGCCAGCAGAAAAACCGGGAGCAGTCAGTCCACGCAGTATTTT
.,TRBV7-9,TRBJ2-3,.,CASSLVARRDTQYF,TGTGCCAGCAGCTTAGTCGCGAGGAGAGATACGCAGTATTTT
.,TRBV20-1,TRBJ2-5,few,CSARDRRGRRKTQYF,TGCAGTGCTAGAGATAGGAGGGGCAGGAGGAAGACCCAGTACTTC
.,TRBV12-3/TRBV12-4,TRBJ2-1,.,CASVVARQNNEQFF,TGTGCCAGCGTCGTAGCGAGGCAAAACAATGAGCAGTTCTTC
.,TRBV5-1,TRBJ1-5,.,CASSLAGRDHQPQHF,TGCGCCAGCAGCTTGGCCGGGAGGGATCATCAGCCCCAGCATTTT
.,TRBV24-1,TRBJ2-2,many,CATSDSPPGHWNTGELFF,TGTGCCACCAGTGATTCCCCCCCGGGACATTGGAACACCGGGGAGCTGTTTTTT
.,TRBV5-1,TRBJ1-2,few,CASSSGNNPRGYTF,TGCGCCAGCAGCTCGGGAAACAACCCTAGAGGCTACACCTTC
TRBD1,TRBV6-1,TRBJ2-2,.,CASRSTGQTGELFF,TGTGCCAGCAGGTCGACAGGGCAGACCGGGGAGCTGTTTTTT
TRBD2,TRBV7-9,TRBJ2-3,.,CASSPLRDYLTDTQYF,TGTGCCAGCAGCCCGCTCCGGGACTATCTCACAGATACGCAGTATTTT
.,TRBV5-1,TRBJ1-1,few,CASSLPGLNTEAFF,TGCGCCAGCAGCTTGCCGGGGTTGAACACTGAAGCTTTCTTT
.,TRBV12-3/TRBV12-4,TRBJ2-7,many,CASSFGSGYEQYF,TGTGCCAGCAGTTTCGGCTCCGGCTACGAGCAGTACTTC
TRBD2,TRBV20-1,TRBJ2-3,few,CSARLAITDTQYF,TGCAGTGCACGACTAGCGATCACAGATACGCAGTATTTT
.,TRBV5-1,TRBJ2-5,.,CASSLEGSRRGTQYF,TGCGCCAGCAGCTTGGAAGGGTCTAGACGGGGGACCCAGTACTTC
.,TRBV7-9,TRBJ2-5,.,CASSSYVGPSQTQYF,TGTGCCAGCAGCTCCTACGTAGGACCAAGTCAGACCCAGTACTTC
.,TRBV4-2,TRBJ2-6,few,CASSREVMAVLGANVLTF,TGTGCCAGCAGCCGCGAAGTCATGGCGGTTCTTGGGGCCAACGTCCTGACTTTC
TRBD1,TRBV10-3,TRBJ2-7,few,CAISSRDRAKYEQYF,TGTGCCATCAGTTCCCGGGACAGGGCGAAATACGAGCAGTACTTC
TRBD2,TRBV7-2,TRBJ2-1,.,CASSLWGLAALNEQFF,TGTGCCAGCAGCTTATGGGGACTAGCGGCCCTCAATGAGCAGTTCTTC
TRBD2,TRBV12-3/TRBV12-4,TRBJ2-3,few,CASSRHLLAGGPDTQYF,TGTGCCAGCAGCCGCCATTTATTAGCGGGAGGGCCAGATACGCAGTATTTT
.,TRBV27,TRBJ2-7,.,CASSRLGDEQYF,TGTGCCAGCAGCCGATTGGGTGACGAGCAGTACTTC
TRBD1,TRBV4-1,TRBJ2-7,.,CASSPDNRDRSSYEQYF,TGCGCCAGCAGCCCGGATAACCGGGACAGGAGCTCCTACGAGCAGTACTTC
TRBD1,TRBV7-9,TRBJ1-1,few,CASSVYRGRSTEAFF,TGTGCCAGCAGCGTTTACAGGGGGCGAAGTACTGAAGCTTTCTTT
.,TRBV25-1,TRBJ2-1,few,CASSDWGQGRNEQFF,TGTGCCAGCAGTGATTGGGGGCAGGGGCGGAATGAGCAGTTCTTC
.,TRBV5-1,TRBJ2-6,.,CASSLRGTGANVLTF,TGCGCCAGCAGCTTGAGGGGCACTGGGGCCAACGTCCTGACTTTC
TRBD1,TRBV20-1,TRBJ2-7,.,CSAIRGQTYEQYF,TGCAGTGCTATCCGGGGACAGACCTACGAGCAGTACTTC
.,TRBV10-1,TRBJ2-7,few,CASSESTPAYEQYF,TGCGCCAGCAGTGAGTCGACTCCCGCCTACGAGCAGTACTTC
.,TRBV5-8,TRBJ2-1,few,CASSFTIKGLYNEQFF,TGTGCCAGCAGCTTTACCATAAAAGGCCTCTACAATGAGCAGTTCTTC
TRBD2,TRBV11-2,TRBJ2-1,few,CASSLVLRLAGLYNEQFF,TGTGCCAGCAGCTTAGTCTTGAGGCTAGCGGGCCTGTACAATGAGCAGTTCTTC
.,TRBV12-3/TRBV12-4,TRBJ2-2,.,CASSRLGLTGELFF,TGTGCCAGCAGTCGCCTAGGGTTAACCGGGGAGCTGTTTTTT
.,TRBV10-3,TRBJ1-1,few,CAISESPGIEAFF,TGTGCCATCAGTGAGTCCCCAGGGATTGAAGCTTTCTTT
.,TRBV29-1,TRBJ2-7,.,CSVRGVSYEQYF,TGCAGCGTTAGAGGTGTCTCCTACGAGCAGTACTTC
.,TRBV6-6,TRBJ2-2,.,CASSYHDTGELFF,TGTGCCAGCAGTTATCACGACACCGGGGAGCTGTTTTTT
.,TRBV5-1,TRBJ2-1,.,CASSSRVLRGGNEQFF,TGCGCCAGCAGCTCCCGAGTCCTAAGGGGGGGCAATGAGCAGTTCTTC
.,TRBV10-3,TRBJ2-7,.,CAIGKKVMIEQYF,TGTGCCATCGGTAAGAAAGTGATGATCGAGCAGTACTTC
.,TRBV2,TRBJ2-3,.,CASLGGAGSVDTQYF,TGTGCCAGCCTCGGGGGCGCGGGGTCTGTTGATACGCAGTATTTT
TRBD1,TRBV20-1,TRBJ2-7,few,CSAPGQANYEQYF,TGCAGTGCACCGGGACAGGCAAACTACGAGCAGTACTTC
.,TRBV7-9,TRBJ2-3,few,CASSHMADTQYF,TGTGCCAGCAGCCACATGGCGGATACGCAGTATTTT
TRBD1,TRBV2,TRBJ2-3,.,CASSQGAGPTDTQYF,TGTGCCAGCAGCCAGGGGGCAGGGCCCACAGATACGCAGTATTTT
TRBD1,TRBV29-1,TRBJ1-1,few,CSVGQGVNTEAFF,TGCAGCGTTGGACAGGGAGTGAACACTGAAGCTTTCTTT
TRBD1,TRBV9,TRBJ2-7,.,CASSRNRGETFYEQYF,TGTGCCAGCAGCCGCAACAGGGGCGAGACTTTCTACGAGCAGTACTTC